These T cell receptor beta chains were read from a single sample in a study of post-analysis software for immune sequencing data. TCRdb re-called the PCR reads through MiXCR, storing one row per CDR3 protein. The table has roughly 170,000 distinct CDR3 sequences, around 30% seen once; the top ten hold 1.5%. Sequenced sample: blood. These receptors were taken from a girl between 10 and 17 years old with multiple sclerosis. Each CDR3 is given without its conserved first and last residue. Each record gives: V gene, J gene, clone size, CDR3 protein. Not every row has a clone size; where given, it reads once, few, many or a size class.

v_call: TRBV12-3/TRBV12-4; j_call: TRBJ1-5; clone_size: .; cdr3_aa: ASSPVNQPQH
v_call: TRBV20-1; j_call: TRBJ2-7; clone_size: once; cdr3_aa: SAMVEYEQY
v_call: TRBV7-2; j_call: TRBJ2-1; clone_size: many; cdr3_aa: ASSPGTGHNEQF
v_call: TRBV27; j_call: TRBJ2-7; clone_size: many; cdr3_aa: ASSFAGQSYEQY
v_call: TRBV12-3/TRBV12-4; j_call: TRBJ2-5; clone_size: .; cdr3_aa: AGSLEQTQY
v_call: TRBV20-1; j_call: TRBJ1-2; clone_size: once; cdr3_aa: SATPVGGRNGYT
v_call: TRBV12-3/TRBV12-4; j_call: TRBJ2-5; clone_size: many; cdr3_aa: ASSPQGDRAYQETQY
v_call: TRBV29-1; j_call: TRBJ1-2; clone_size: few; cdr3_aa: RGCGGTNYGCT
v_call: TRBV12-3/TRBV12-4; j_call: TRBJ1-2; clone_size: few; cdr3_aa: ASTHARDDGYT
v_call: TRBV5-1; j_call: TRBJ2-7; clone_size: .; cdr3_aa: ASRTSGSNNEQY
v_call: TRBV28; j_call: TRBJ2-5; clone_size: .; cdr3_aa: ASSSDTKETQY
v_call: TRBV5-5; j_call: TRBJ2-3; clone_size: many; cdr3_aa: ASTLGRTGMEDTQY
v_call: TRBV5-1; j_call: TRBJ2-3; clone_size: .; cdr3_aa: ASSSFPGQGVDTQY
v_call: TRBV5-1; j_call: TRBJ2-3; clone_size: many; cdr3_aa: ASRLPRTGATDTQY
v_call: TRBV20-1; j_call: TRBJ2-7; clone_size: .; cdr3_aa: SARVTDSYEQY
v_call: TRBV29-1; j_call: TRBJ2-3; clone_size: many; cdr3_aa: SSTQGTDTQY
v_call: TRBV29-1; j_call: TRBJ2-1; clone_size: few; cdr3_aa: SVGNPNNEQF
v_call: TRBV14; j_call: TRBJ1-2; clone_size: .; cdr3_aa: ASSQGQLDGYT
v_call: TRBV7-9; j_call: TRBJ1-5; clone_size: .; cdr3_aa: ASSDYTGGSNQPQH
v_call: TRBV3-1; j_call: TRBJ2-5; clone_size: many; cdr3_aa: ASSQAPSGSWETQY
v_call: TRBV3-1; j_call: TRBJ1-4; clone_size: .; cdr3_aa: ASSQDQTGEREKLF
v_call: TRBV7-7; j_call: TRBJ2-1; clone_size: few; cdr3_aa: ASSLMAGNNEQF
v_call: TRBV27; j_call: TRBJ2-1; clone_size: .; cdr3_aa: ASSLTTGGDEQF
v_call: TRBV27; j_call: TRBJ2-7; clone_size: .; cdr3_aa: ASSFRGDYEQY
v_call: TRBV12-3/TRBV12-4; j_call: TRBJ2-1; clone_size: .; cdr3_aa: TSSPPLKLYNEQF
v_call: TRBV12-3/TRBV12-4; j_call: TRBJ1-5; clone_size: .; cdr3_aa: ASSFDTINQPQH
v_call: TRBV29-1; j_call: TRBJ2-3; clone_size: many; cdr3_aa: SVFGGTDTQY
v_call: TRBV5-1; j_call: TRBJ1-5; clone_size: few; cdr3_aa: ASSIDPGGNQPQH
v_call: TRBV20-1; j_call: TRBJ2-1; clone_size: .; cdr3_aa: SARYSGAYNEQF
v_call: TRBV20-1; j_call: TRBJ1-6; clone_size: few; cdr3_aa: SANLKGEDSPLH
v_call: TRBV12-3/TRBV12-4; j_call: TRBJ2-5; clone_size: .; cdr3_aa: ASSFLRWGPQETQY
v_call: TRBV20-1; j_call: TRBJ2-3; clone_size: many; cdr3_aa: SARTLQGTPTDTQY
v_call: TRBV7-3; j_call: TRBJ2-2; clone_size: few; cdr3_aa: ASSPQLRRSHTGELF
v_call: TRBV10-1; j_call: TRBJ1-1; clone_size: .; cdr3_aa: ATRQGASTEAF
v_call: TRBV12-3/TRBV12-4; j_call: TRBJ2-1; clone_size: .; cdr3_aa: ASSPWTRVGSEQF
v_call: TRBV28; j_call: TRBJ2-4; clone_size: many; cdr3_aa: ASRPGGRGKNIQY
v_call: TRBV10-3; j_call: TRBJ2-1; clone_size: many; cdr3_aa: AIKASGRVLDEQF
v_call: TRBV10-3; j_call: TRBJ2-7; clone_size: many; cdr3_aa: ATRTASYEQY
v_call: TRBV27; j_call: TRBJ2-6; clone_size: few; cdr3_aa: ASSFAAAGANVLT
v_call: TRBV7-6; j_call: .; clone_size: .; cdr3_aa: ASRQGTNEQY
v_call: TRBV11-3; j_call: TRBJ2-5; clone_size: .; cdr3_aa: ASSPRGAPQETQY
v_call: TRBV5-1; j_call: TRBJ2-1; clone_size: .; cdr3_aa: ASSVYSGRATGDEQF
v_call: TRBV6-4; j_call: TRBJ2-1; clone_size: once; cdr3_aa: ASSEGPTFGGSYNEQF
v_call: TRBV7-9; j_call: TRBJ2-7; clone_size: many; cdr3_aa: ASSLVEGPPNEQY
v_call: TRBV7-9; j_call: TRBJ2-5; clone_size: many; cdr3_aa: ASSSTYAETQY
v_call: TRBV5-1; j_call: TRBJ2-7; clone_size: few; cdr3_aa: ASSPTGSASYEQY
v_call: TRBV7-9; j_call: TRBJ2-7; clone_size: .; cdr3_aa: ASGLASSYEQY
v_call: TRBV6-5; j_call: TRBJ2-3; clone_size: .; cdr3_aa: ASRLSDTQY